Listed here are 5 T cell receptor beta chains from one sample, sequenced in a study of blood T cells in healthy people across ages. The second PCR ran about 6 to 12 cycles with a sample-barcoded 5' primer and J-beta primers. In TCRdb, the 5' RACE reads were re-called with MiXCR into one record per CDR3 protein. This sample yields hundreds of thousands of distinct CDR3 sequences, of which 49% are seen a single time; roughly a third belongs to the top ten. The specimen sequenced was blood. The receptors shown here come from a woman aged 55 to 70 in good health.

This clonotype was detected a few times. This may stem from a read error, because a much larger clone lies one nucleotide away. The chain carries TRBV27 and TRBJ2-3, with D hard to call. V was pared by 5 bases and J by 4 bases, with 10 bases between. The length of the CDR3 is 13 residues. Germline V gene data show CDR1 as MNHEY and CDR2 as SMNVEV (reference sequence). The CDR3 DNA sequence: TGTGCCAGCAGTGGATCTCGGCCAGATACGCAGTATTTT. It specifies CASSGSRPDTQYF.

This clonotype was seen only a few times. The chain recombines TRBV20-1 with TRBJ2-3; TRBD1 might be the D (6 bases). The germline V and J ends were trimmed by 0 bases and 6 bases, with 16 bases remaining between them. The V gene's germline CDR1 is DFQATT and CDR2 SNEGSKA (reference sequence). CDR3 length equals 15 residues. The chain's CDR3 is CSARDYTGHGDTQYF. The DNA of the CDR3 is TGCAGTGCTAGAGACTATACAGGGCACGGGGATACGCAGTATTTT.

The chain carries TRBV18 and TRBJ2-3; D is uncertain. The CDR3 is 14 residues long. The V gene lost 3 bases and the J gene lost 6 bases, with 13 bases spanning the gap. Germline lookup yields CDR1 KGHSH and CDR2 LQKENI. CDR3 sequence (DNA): TGTGCCAGCTCACCCCGGACCCAAGCGGATACGCAGTATTTT. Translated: CASSPRTQADTQYF.

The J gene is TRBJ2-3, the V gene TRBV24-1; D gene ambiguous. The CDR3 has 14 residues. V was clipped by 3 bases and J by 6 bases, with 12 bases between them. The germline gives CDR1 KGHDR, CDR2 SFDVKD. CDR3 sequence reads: CATSDKAPRDTQYF. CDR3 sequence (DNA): TGTGCCACCAGTGATAAGGCCCCTAGGGATACGCAGTATTTT.

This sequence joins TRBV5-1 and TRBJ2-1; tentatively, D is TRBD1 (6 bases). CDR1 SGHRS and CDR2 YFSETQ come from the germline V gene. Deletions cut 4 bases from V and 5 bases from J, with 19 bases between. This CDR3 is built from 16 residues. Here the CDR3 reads CASSVRTGNSNNEQFF. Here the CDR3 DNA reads TGCGCCAGCAGCGTACGAACAGGGAATTCCAACAATGAGCAGTTCTTC.